A selection of T cell receptor beta chains follows, all from one sample in a study of blood T cell repertoires in COVID-19. Method: immunoSEQ multiplex PCR; TCRdb's copy keeps in-frame clones and lacks some. The sample has 120,000 or so clones, around 86% seen once. What was sequenced was peripheral blood. These receptors originate from a man at least 80 years old with active or convalescent COVID-19. Both conserved end residues are part of each CDR3. A D gene is named only where the DNA matches it firmly. Clone size appears in some rows only: once, few, many, or a class for an expanded clone.

>TRBJ2-1|-|TRBV19|-
TGTGCCAGTAGCAGGATAGCGCTAGCTCGAGTCGACAATGAGCAGTTCTTC
CASSRIALARVDNEQFF
>TRBJ2-2|TRBD2|TRBV18|-
TGTGCCAGCTCACCACCGGTCGGGAGGGCCGCCACCGGGGAGCTGTTTTTT
CASSPPVGRAATGELFF
>TRBJ1-2|-|TRBV28|once
TGTGCCAGCACCCCTTCTCACTATGGCTACACCTTC
CASTPSHYGYTF
>TRBJ1-2|TRBD1|TRBV3-1/TRBV3-2|few
TGTGCCAGCAGCCCGAATCCCAGGGGGCAGGGAGGCTACACCTTC
CASSPNPRGQGGYTF
>TRBJ1-1|-|TRBV21-1|-
TGTGCCAGCAGCAAAGTCTTGACCTCCCCAGACAACGCTGAAGCTTTCTTT
CASSKVLTSPDNAEAFF
>TRBJ1-5|TRBD1|TRBV18|-
TGTGCCAGCTCCTTGAGTCCCGGGACAGGGGACCGACAGCCCCAGCATTTT
CASSLSPGTGDRQPQHF
>TRBJ1-1|-|TRBV5-1|-
TGCGCCAGCAGGCCCAGGGATTACGACACTGAAGCTTTCTTT
CASRPRDYDTEAFF
>TRBJ1-5|TRBD1|TRBV5-6|few
TGTGCCAGCAGCTTGGGCAGGGGGGACAATCAGCCCCAGCATTTT
CASSLGRGDNQPQHF
>TRBJ1-6|-|TRBV6-1|-
TGTGCCAGCAGTGAAGGGCGGGCGAGGGATTCACCCCTCCACTTT
CASSEGRARDSPLHF
>TRBJ2-5|TRBD2|TRBV7-8|-
TGTGCCAGCAGCGAGGGAGGGGTCGTGTCAGAGACCCAGTACTTC
CASSEGGVVSETQYF
>TRBJ1-4|-|TRBV11-3|-
TGTGCCAGCAGCCCGGGAGGGTCAGATGAAAAACTGTTTTTT
CASSPGGSDEKLFF
>TRBJ2-3|TRBD2|TRBV18|-
TGTGCCAGCTCACCGGGACTAGCGGGGGGGCCTGCAGATACGCAGTATTTT
CASSPGLAGGPADTQYF
>TRBJ1-6|-|TRBV5-6|-
TGTGCCAGCAGCTTAGGAGGCACCTATAATTCACCCCTCCACTTT
CASSLGGTYNSPLHF
>TRBJ2-6|-|TRBV5-1|-
TGCGCCAGCAGCCGGGATAGCGGCGGGGCCAACGTCCTGACTTTC
CASSRDSGGANVLTF
>TRBJ2-1|-|TRBV15|-
TGTGCCACCTCACCTCTGGGCGGGACCCTCCCCCCCAATGAGCAGTTCTTC
CATSPLGGTLPPNEQFF
>TRBJ1-4|TRBD1|TRBV7-6|-
TGTGCCAGCACCCGACAGACAGGGGCTGAAAAACTGTTTTTT
CASTRQTGAEKLFF
>TRBJ1-2|-|TRBV4-1|-
TGCGCCAGCAGCCCCGGAGGTGGAGGCCCACTAGAGTATGGCTACACCTTC
CASSPGGGGPLEYGYTF
>TRBJ2-7|TRBD1|TRBV5-1|once
TGCGCCAGCAGCTATAACAGGGGTTCCTACGAGCAGTACTTC
CASSYNRGSYEQYF
>TRBJ1-2|TRBD1|TRBV10-3|-
TGTGCCATCAGTGGGGGACAGGGTTTTGGCTACACCTTC
CAISGGQGFGYTF
>TRBJ2-7|TRBD2|TRBV15|many
TGTGCCACCAGCAGAGGGACTAGCGGGAACCACGAGCAGTACTTC
CATSRGTSGNHEQYF
>TRBJ1-6|-|TRBV9|once
TGTGCCAGCAGCGTAGCTCGGGGGGCAGGTTCACCCCTCCACTTT
CASSVARGAGSPLHF
>TRBJ2-7|-|TRBV24-1|once
TGTGCCACCAGTCGTTCAGGGGAATTCTCCTACGAGCAGTACTTC
CATSRSGEFSYEQYF
>TRBJ1-5|-|TRBV9|-
TGTGCCAGCGCACTAGATGGAGGGAGCAATCAGCCCCAGCATTTT
CASALDGGSNQPQHF
>TRBJ2-2|TRBD1|TRBV5-8|-
TGTGCCAGCAGCTTGACAGGGGATCCCGGGGAGCTGTTTTTT
CASSLTGDPGELFF
>TRBJ2-7|-|TRBV27|-
TGTGCCAGCAGTTTAACTGATGCGGAAGCCTACGAGCAGTACTTC
CASSLTDAEAYEQYF
>TRBJ1-3|-|TRBV5-6|-
TGTGCCAGCAGCTTGGGCTTGCGTGGTGTTTCTGGAAACACCATATATTTT
CASSLGLRGVSGNTIYF
>TRBJ2-3|-|TRBV7-8|-
TGTGCCAGCAGCTTGGGTCTAGGCACAGATACGCAGTATTTT
CASSLGLGTDTQYF
>TRBJ2-1|-|TRBV27|-
TGTGCCAGCAGTAAGCTCGGGGAGTACAATGAGCAGTTCTTC
CASSKLGEYNEQFF